The present TCR beta chain was sequenced within a study of blood T cell repertoires in COVID-19. Sequencing used immunoSEQ multiplex PCR; TCRdb keeps in-frame clones, though not all of them. This sample has about 400,000 clones; 88% occur once, and the top ten carry roughly 2%. This clone was detected only once. CDR3 length equals 16 residues. Per the germline V gene, CDR1 is GTSNPN and CDR2 is SVGIG (reference sequence). Trimming took 2 bases from V and 3 from J, leaving 14 bases between them. The chain has TRBV30 and TRBJ2-6; D possibly corresponds to TRBD1 (5 bases). The sequence derives from a woman between 35 and 50 years old with acute COVID-19. Material: PBMCs or T cells enriched from blood (not recorded which). In DNA, the CDR3 is TGTGCCTGGAGTCCATACCAGGGTAATGGGGCCAACGTCCTGACTTTC. Translation gives CAWSPYQGNGANVLTF. Drawing the rest from reference TRBV30 and TRBJ2-6, the complete variable domain is SQTIHQWPATLVQPVGSPLSLECTVEGTSNPNLYWYRQAAGRGLQLLFYSVGIGQISSEVPQNLSASRPQDRQFILSSKKLLLSDSGFYLCAWSPYQGNGANVLTFGAGSRLTVL.